One sample yielded the 16 T cell receptor beta chains listed below, sequenced in a study of CD8+CD57+ T cells in acquired aplastic anemia. Profiling that covered TCR beta VDJ and CDR3 relied on genomic DNA as its template. TCRdb recomputed calls from the reads with MiXCR, one row per CDR3 protein. The data hold 250,000 to 350,000 distinct CDR3 sequences, with 45% to 65% observed a single time. Patients sequenced had flow cytometry evidence of CD8+CD57+ cell expansion. What was sequenced was sorted CD4+, CD8+, or CD8+CD57+ T cells (not recorded which) from PBMCs. These receptors were taken from a human donor with aplastic anemia.

This clonotype showed up just a few times. This chain links TRBV2 with TRBJ2-7; 7 nucleotides match TRBD1. The CDR3 totals 14 residues. Germline CDR1 is SNHLY and CDR2 is FYNNEI. The trim removed 8 bases at V and 0 bases at J, leaving 7 bases unmatched. The CDR3 protein is CASQRQGSSYEQYF. CDR3 DNA: TGTGCCAGCCAGCGACAGGGAAGCTCCTACGAGCAGTACTTC.

This clonotype has ten or more counts. This chain links TRBV11-2 with TRBJ2-1; D unclear. Germline assignment: CDR1 SGHAT and CDR2 FQNNGV. Trimming removed 4 bases at V and 9 bases at J, with 13 bases between. The CDR3 is 13 amino acids. CDR3 amino acids: CASSSGPGVEQFF. CDR3 DNA: TGTGCCAGCAGCTCCGGGCCTGGAGTTGAGCAGTTCTTC.

This clonotype was counted many times. The chain recombines TRBV12-3 or TRBV12-4 with TRBJ2-2; perhaps D is TRBD1 or TRBD2 (6 bases each). Trimming took off 3 bases at V and 7 bases at J, with 18 bases between the two ends. The CDR3 runs to 16 residues. The CDR3 coding sequence is TGTGCCAGCAGTTTTTCCCTCCTGGGGGGCAGCGGGGAGCTGTTTTTT. Amino acids: CASSFSLLGGSGELFF.

This clonotype has a single count. This chain connects TRBV19 to TRBJ2-2; the D is unclear. Between the trimmed V and J ends, which lost 3 bases and 2 bases, there was a span of 10 bases. CDR3 length equals 15 residues. Germline CDR1 is LNHDA and CDR2 is SQIVND (reference sequence). The CDR3 protein is CASSISGSNTGELFF. DNA for the CDR3: TGTGCCAGTAGTATTTCCGGGTCTAACACCGGGGAGCTGTTTTTT.

This clonotype showed up just a few times. The chain uses TRBV20-1 and TRBJ1-1; D might be TRBD1 (6 bases). The germline CDR1 and CDR2 sequences are DFQATT and SNEGSKA (reference sequence). Trimming removed 1 base from V and 7 bases from J, with 10 bases in between. This CDR3 region has 12 residues. The CDR3 coding sequence is TGCAGTGCTAGAGGACAGGCCTATGAAGCTTTCTTT. This sequence encodes CSARGQAYEAFF.

This clonotype was seen only a few times. The gene calls are TRBV20-1 and TRBJ2-5, with 9 bases lining up with TRBD1. The trim removed 8 bases at V and 5 bases at J, leaving 6 bases unmatched. Germline V gene sequence: CDR1 DFQATT, CDR2 SNEGSKA (reference sequence). This CDR3 is built from 12 residues. The CDR3 loop is CSQTGGGETQYF. CDR3 bases: TGCAGTCAAACAGGGGGCGGGGAGACCCAGTACTTC.

The table lists this clonotype with a few counts. Since a much larger clone is just one base distant, this may be a read error. V is TRBV5-1 and J is TRBJ1-1; 7 bases fit TRBD1. Germline V gene lookup returns CDR1 SGHRS and CDR2 YFSETQ. With 4 bases clipped from V and 2 bases from J, the junction kept 5 bases outside the gene matches. The CDR3 contains 14 residues. The CDR3 region is CASSLRDSNTEAFF. The CDR3 DNA is TGCGCCAGCAGCCTCCGGGACAGCAACACTGAAGCTTTCTTT.

The chain employs TRBV10-3 and TRBJ1-1; D is unclear. CDR1 and CDR2 (germline): ENHRY, SYGVKD. V was pared by 4 bases and J by 2 bases, with 11 bases between. The CDR3 totals 14 residues. CDR3 protein: CAISGSAANTEAFF. The CDR3 DNA follows: TGTGCCATCAGTGGTTCGGCCGCCAACACTGAAGCTTTCTTT.

The chain joins TRBV7-3 to TRBJ1-2, with a tentative D call TRBD1 (6 bases). Germline-derived CDR1 and CDR2 are SGHTA and FQGTGA. V was pared by 6 bases and J by 6 bases, with 11 bases between. The CDR3 sequence is 12 residues long. The CDR3 spells CASSEEGDGYTF. In DNA, the CDR3 is TGTGCCAGCAGTGAGGAGGGGGATGGCTACACCTTC.

Concerning this clonotype itself: This may stem from a read error, because a much larger clone lies one nucleotide away. This chain links TRBV3-1 with TRBJ1-4; D not certain. Germline V gene lookup returns CDR1 LGHDT and CDR2 YNNKEL (reference sequence). The CDR3 has 12 residues. The CDR3 nucleotides are TGTGCCAGCAGCCAAGAATATGAAGAACTGTTTTTT. Protein sequence: CASSQEYEELFF. The variable domain in full, completed from reference TRBV3-1 and TRBJ1-4, reads DTAVSQTPKYLVTQMGNDKSIKCEQNLGHDTMYWYKQDSKKFLKIMFSYNNKELIINETVPNRFSPKSPDKAHLNLHINSLELGDSAVYFCASSQEYEELFFGSGTQLSVL.

The table lists this clonotype with many counts. V usage is TRBV6-1 and J usage is TRBJ2-5, with TRBD1 as a possible D gene (6 bases). The V end lost 4 bases, the J end lost 0 bases, and 15 bases lay between the germline ends. Germline CDR1 is MNHNS and CDR2 is SASEGT. The CDR3 is 16 amino acids. The CDR3 DNA sequence: TGTGCCAGCAGTGCAAGCTGGACAGTGTACCAAGAGACCCAGTACTTC. This codes for CASSASWTVYQETQYF.

The chain has TRBV5-1 and TRBJ2-5; D is perhaps TRBD2 (7 bases). Trimming removed 5 bases from V and 2 bases from J, with 13 bases in between. CDR1 SGHRS and CDR2 YFSETQ come from the germline V gene. The CDR3 has 14 residues. CDR3 nucleotide sequence: TGCGCCAGCAGATTAGGGGGAGGGCAAGAGACCCAGTACTTC. Translating gives CASRLGGGQETQYF.

The chain is built from TRBV20-1 and TRBJ2-5; 12 bases map to TRBD2. Germline CDR1 DFQATT, CDR2 SNEGSKA (reference sequence). The CDR3 contains 15 residues. After removal of 5 bases from V and 5 bases from J, the junction contained 9 bases not matched to a gene. CDR3 in DNA: TGCAGTGCTGACCAGCTAGCGGGGGGGGCGGAGACCCAGTACTTC. Its translation is CSADQLAGGAETQYF.

The rearrangement joins TRBV19 to TRBJ2-1, with TRBD2 matching 10 bases. Per germline, CDR1 LNHDA and CDR2 SQIVND (reference sequence). This CDR3 has 16 residues. J gave up 2 bases and V 6 bases, and 7 bases lay outside the gene matches. The CDR3 is CASSRGLAVTYNEQFF. For the CDR3, the DNA is TGTGCCAGTAGCAGAGGACTAGCGGTAACCTACAATGAGCAGTTCTTC.

The J gene is TRBJ1-6, the V gene TRBV20-1, with a possible D match to TRBD1 (6 bases). V lost 1 base and J lost 4, with 14 bases in between. This CDR3 has 16 amino acids. From germline, CDR1 is DFQATT and CDR2 SNEGSKA (reference sequence). The CDR3 DNA reads TGCAGTGCTAGAGGAGTGACAGGAGCTTATAATTCACCCCTCCACTTT. Its translation: CSARGVTGAYNSPLHF.

This clonotype was seen at least ten times. The V gene is TRBV11-1, the J gene TRBJ2-2, with 9 bases fitting TRBD2. Trimming cost V 5 bases and J 6 bases; bases outside gene matches: 10. Germline V gene lookup returns CDR1 SGHAT and CDR2 FQDESV (reference sequence). The CDR3 sequence is 16 residues long. The chain's CDR3 is CASSPGTSFSPGELFF. The DNA for the CDR3 is TGTGCCAGCAGCCCCGGGACTAGCTTCTCCCCCGGGGAGCTGTTTTTT.